This T cell receptor beta chain was captured by sequencing in a study of prognosis after radiotherapy for stage I lung cancer (TCRdb year 2021). Describing the broader study: Between April 2018 and 2019, 15 to 20 stage I NSCLC patients were enrolled in Nanjing, China. About 12 patients had adenocarcinoma and six or seven had squamous cell carcinoma as the tumor histology. The cohort comprised roughly 13 men and more than 5 women with a median age of roughly 74 years, ranging from 53 to 84 years. Among the enrolled patients, approximately 13 had newly diagnosed primary stage I lung tumors, while roughly five had oligometastatic NSCLC following surgical resection of the primary tumor. No patient received concurrent therapy alongside SBRT. SBRT was given in 3 to 5 fractions with a biologically effective dose of at least 100 Gy, using image-guided IMRT or VMAT. The study sequenced around 40 blood samples from some 20 patients, one before and one after SBRT per patient. Peripheral blood TCR beta repertoires were profiled in stage I NSCLC patients before and after stereotactic body radiotherapy, and the study then linked these repertoires to distant failure. Four of the 19 patients developed distant metastases after SBRT, at a median of approximately 7 months; the other 15 showed no significant progression. All patients were regarded as medically inoperable, because of comorbidities in about eleven patients and refusal of surgery in roughly 7 patients.

All patients had node-negative disease on CT and PET/CT, and none had a history of other malignancies or had previously received chemotherapy or radiotherapy. At each of two time points, around 6 milliliters of peripheral venous blood were collected into EDTA tubes. PBMCs were isolated by Ficoll-Paque Plus density-gradient centrifugation. Immediately after collection, samples were stored at -80 degrees C until analysis. Broad study findings and their caveats: Limitations of the study included a small cohort and short follow-up, and the study findings need independent validation. Differences in TRBV and TRBJ usage frequencies by metastasis status were reportedly observed in two V genes at baseline and in fewer than 10 V and two J genes after SBRT. All reported P values were unadjusted for multiple comparisons. Post-SBRT Shannon entropy and its change from baseline were lower in patients who developed distant metastases; baseline Shannon entropy was not associated with metastases. A decrease in unique TCR clone counts was observed after SBRT (median 10,088 before versus around 6,900 after; Wilcoxon paired P=0.011). Tumor specificity of expanded TCR clones was not determined.

The TCR beta CDR3 region was amplified from genomic DNA by two rounds of multiplex PCR. The first PCR round used primers specific to each TRBV and TRBJ gene, and the primer sequences were filed in Chinese patent CN105087789A. Universal primers were used in the second PCR round. The Roche High Pure PCR Template Preparation Kit was used to extract genomic DNA from frozen PBMCs. The libraries underwent paired-end sequencing with 151 bp reads on an Illumina HiSeq 3000. On the authors' methods: CutAdapt was used to remove raw reads lacking the multiplex PCR primer sequences. PEAR was used to merge high-quality paired reads into contigs. By aligning each contig to reference sequences, MiXCR assigned the TRB V, D and J gene segments to that contig. CDR3 sequences were clustered by base quality and sequence similarity to remove sequencing errors. Shannon entropy, normalized by the natural log of the productive TCR sequence number, served as the measure of diversity. Clonality was defined as one minus Shannon entropy divided by the natural log of the number of unique clonotypes. Progression-free survival cut-offs for repertoire metrics were chosen using the Youden index of ROC curves, with analyses run in R 3.5.3. Clones were called with MiXCR by TCRdb after fastp trimmed the public reads at Q25, and only in-frame beta chains were retained. Records with the same CDR3 protein are collapsed into one entry carrying the most frequent genes and DNA. These V and J calls are TCRdb output, not the study's own analysis. This sample is represented by approximately 13,000 distinct CDR3 sequences; approximately 31% of them were singletons. Roughly 25% of the sample goes to the ten largest clones.

As encoded in the germline V gene, CDR1 is SGHDT while CDR2 is YYEEEE. V was cut back by 4 bases and J by 5 bases, leaving a gap of 12 bases between them. The CDR3 starts with the cysteine, ends with the phenylalanine, and has 13 residues. The retained sequence is limited to the CDR3, 39 bases, with the frame set at the first base. This clonotype was picked up many times. The target of this receptor is not known. No much larger clone is present one base from it, and per-base qualities are unavailable. The chain links TRBV5-6 with TRBJ2-5; the D gene identity is not certain. The receptor's source is a donor over 45 with non-small cell lung cancer. Material: PBMCs, obtained before or after stereotactic body radiation therapy (not recorded which). The bases read TGTGCCAGCAGCATCGCGTCGGTGGAGACCCAGTACTTC. Its translation is CASSIASVETQYF.